This T cell receptor (beta chain) comes out of a study of regulatory T cells in long-lasting Graves disease. Study-wide findings and caveats: Among persistent patients, a larger number of public clonotypes were shared (roughly 2,900) than among newly diagnosed patients (about 970). Reduced TCR diversity was observed in persistent Graves' patients versus newly diagnosed patients. Favoring TRBV28, TRBJ1-2 and TRBJ2-5 was a feature seen in persistent disease.

Sequencing libraries for TCR beta were prepared with iRepertoire HTBI primers and Arm-PCR of CDR3 regions. Authors' analysis steps: Segment identification across samples yielded 55 to 65 TRBV and 14 TRBJ segments. One entry per CDR3 protein results from TCRdb running MiXCR on the multiplex PCR reads. TCRdb, not the authors, supplied the V and J calls. The repertoire holds around 450,000 distinct CDR3 sequences, with roughly 21% as singletons. This clonotype has more than one count but fewer than ten. Its antigen is still unknown. CDR3 length equals 12 residues. Germline lookup yields CDR1 DFQATT and CDR2 SNEGSKA (reference sequence). J was trimmed by 8 bases and V by 3 bases; bases with no gene match: 6. Noted time point: persistent/refractory GD, antithyroid drugs over 5 years with positive TRAb. The TCR library was made from RNA extracted from PBMCs.

The receptor was isolated from a female donor with Graves disease. This sample comprised peripheral blood mononuclear cells (PBMCs), obtained when the disease was refractory, from a patient treated with antithyroid drugs. V and J are TRBV20-1 and TRBJ2-5; 7 nucleotides match TRBD2. In DNA form, the CDR3 reads TGCAGTGCTAGGCCTGGGGGGGAAACCCAGTACTTC. As protein: CSARPGGETQYF.